The 2 T cell receptor beta chains given below trace back to one sample, sequenced in a study of blood T cell repertoires in COVID-19. Measured with immunoSEQ multiplex PCR; TCRdb has only the in-frame clones, and not every one. The sample holds about 100,000 clones, 88% seen once. Sequenced sample: peripheral blood. Receptor source: a woman aged 55-75 years with acute or convalescent COVID-19.

This CDR3 is CASSDHFGISGNTIYF. As DNA, the CDR3 is TGTGCCAGCAGTGATCACTTCGGGATCTCTGGAAACACCATATATTTT. The V gene is TRBV2, the J gene TRBJ1-3; D remains ambiguous. The V end lost 3 bases, the J end lost 0 bases, and 12 bases lay between the germline ends. There are 16 residues in the CDR3. CDR1 and CDR2 (germline): SNHLY, FYNNEI.

The rearrangement joins TRBV5-4 to TRBJ1-2; 7 bases align to TRBD1. This CDR3 is built from 17 residues. Germline V gives CDR1 SGHNT, CDR2 YYREEE (reference sequence). Losses at the gene ends were 4 bases for V and 2 bases for J; bases not matched to a gene: 14. CDR3 amino acids: CASSRSKTGPLNYGYTF. As DNA, the CDR3 is TGTGCCAGCAGCCGATCAAAGACAGGGCCGCTCAACTATGGCTACACCTTC.